The rows below give T cell receptor beta chains drawn from one sample of a study of OX40 agonist ivuxolimab in advanced cancers. Clones were sequenced by immunoSEQ multiplex PCR, and TCRdb holds only the in-frame ones, with some missing. The table records fewer than 55,000 clones, roughly 89% of them present only once. The specimen was CD4+ or CD8+ T cells sorted from blood, collected in a trial of the OX40 agonist ivuxolimab. The source of these receptors is an adult with an advanced solid tumor such as melanoma, head and neck, liver or kidney cancer. Each CDR3 is given without its conserved first and last residue. Each record gives: D gene, J gene, V gene, clone size, CDR3 protein. A D gene is named only where the DNA matches it firmly. Size is omitted from some rows. Given values are once, few, many or a class for expanded clones.

>.|TRBJ2-7|TRBV29-1|.
SVVSVGQLTYEQY
>.|TRBJ2-7|TRBV11-2|.
ASSLGAASYEQY
>TRBD1|TRBJ2-7|TRBV13|once
ASSPGQGAAEQY
>.|TRBJ1-1|TRBV4-3|.
ASSLTPGPMNTEAF
>.|TRBJ2-4|TRBV11-3|.
ASSLGKEQQVAKNIQY
>.|TRBJ1-1|TRBV4-2|.
ASSQLHGSSNTEAF
>.|TRBJ2-1|TRBV27|.
ASSPLGGINEQF
>.|TRBJ2-1|TRBV27|.
ASDQGGEQF
>.|TRBJ2-3|TRBV7-2|.
ASSLIGTDTQY
>.|TRBJ1-3|TRBV27|.
ASSVRSAGNTIY
>TRBD2|TRBJ2-1|TRBV7-9|.
ASSSRSGGPYNEQF
>TRBD1|TRBJ2-5|TRBV6-1|.
ASSVRRTGAAETQY
>.|TRBJ2-5|TRBV5-6|.
ASSRPGHRTGVGGETQY
>.|TRBJ2-7|TRBV29-1|.
SVEADNEQY
>TRBD1|TRBJ1-1|TRBV4-3|.
ASSQEMLGQTNTEAF
>.|TRBJ1-5|TRBV6-4|.
ASSDSSGTQGQPQH
>.|TRBJ1-2|TRBV27|.
ASSLSMGQGHYGYT
>TRBD1|TRBJ1-2|TRBV4-3|.
ASSQNPFEGAYGYT
>TRBD2|TRBJ2-7|TRBV9|.
ASSVGLAKHEQY
>.|TRBJ2-3|TRBV4-1|.
ASSQAGGGPTDTQY
>TRBD2|TRBJ2-7|TRBV27|.
ASSRERGGSYVGEQY
>.|TRBJ1-3|TRBV5-4|.
ASSETQPPSGNTIY
>.|TRBJ2-2|TRBV11-3|.
ASSLGLVAITSGELF
>TRBD2|TRBJ2-1|TRBV7-9|.
ASSLARSGKMMEQF
>.|TRBJ1-6|TRBV6-5|.
ASSYGGSYNSPLH
>TRBD1|TRBJ1-2|TRBV6-5|.
ASSDRVNYGYT
>.|TRBJ1-1|TRBV4-3|.
ASSHSRLYTEAF
>.|TRBJ1-1|TRBV29-1|once
SVEGGGKTEAF
>.|TRBJ1-1|TRBV30|.
AWGFPGNTEAF
>.|TRBJ1-1|TRBV9|few
ASSPEGRITEAF
>.|TRBJ2-7|TRBV19|.
ASSTAYEQY
>.|TRBJ1-5|TRBV5-6|.
ASSPWEPGNQPQH
>.|TRBJ2-5|TRBV5-1|.
ASSLYGLGGQETQY
>TRBD2|TRBJ2-3|TRBV6-1|.
ASSDWLAESLDADTQY
>.|TRBJ2-7|TRBV7-7|.
ASSPRSGEQY
>TRBD2|TRBJ2-1|TRBV27|.
ASSQTGTSGSRNNEQF
>.|TRBJ2-2|TRBV5-4|.
ASSSRDSKNTGELF
>.|TRBJ1-2|TRBV25-1|.
ATDFGGYT
>TRBD2|TRBJ2-7|TRBV4-2|.
ASSQALAGGLYEQY
>.|TRBJ1-5|TRBV5-5|.
ASSLELLSNQPQH
>TRBD2|TRBJ2-1|TRBV29-1|.
SGDSGGNEQF